This TCR beta chain is from a study of breast tumors, draining lymph nodes, adjacent tissues. Study-wide results and caveats: Most tumor T cells seemingly derive from lymph node, then expand in tumor.

One entry per CDR3 protein, called by TCRdb with MiXCR from the multiplex PCR reads. The sample comprises around 170,000 distinct CDR3 sequences, roughly a third of which are singletons, and roughly 4.3% rests with the top ten. Breast cancer patients provided tissue from their axillary draining lymph nodes. The length of the CDR3 is 15 residues. The V segment lost 0 bases and the J segment 4 bases; nucleotides outside the gene matches: 1. CDR1 is SEHNR, CDR2 FQNEAQ, per germline (reference sequence). Regarding this clonotype: The target antigen is unknown.

The chain is built from TRBV7-9 and TRBJ1-4; 8 bases match TRBD1. The sample taken for sequencing was axillary lymph node tissue. This receptor was obtained from a female donor with breast cancer. Some clones in this sample may be carry-over from other donors' samples. CDR3 bases: TGTGCCAGCAGCTTAGCGACAGGGGATAATGAAAAACTGTTTTTT. Translating it yields CASSLATGDNEKLFF.